This entry features one TCR beta chain sequence. The antigen is undetermined. The PCR used 60 Vbeta and 13 Jbeta primers. Here immunoSEQ multiplex PCR was the method, and the copy in TCRdb shows in-frame clones only, minus some. In the table there are 150,000 to 200,000 clones, more than 65% of which are singletons. The record originates from a study of cytomegalovirus exposure and HLA in healthy donors. Study-level background: Within an early data release were about 85 million unique TCRs drawn from HLA-typed donors.

Study results and limitations: Cytomegalovirus-associated TCR beta chains were listed, numbering roughly 150. A later analysis revealed that TCR association rates differed between HLA loci, peaking at DRB1 and bottoming out at HLA-C.

Trimming cost V 5 bases and J 5 bases, with 15 bases left between them. Germline V gene sequence: CDR1 SNHLY, CDR2 FYNNEI. The CDR3 is 14 residues long. The chain links TRBV2 to TRBJ1-1; maybe TRBD1 (5 bases). The TCR comes from a man aged 18-30 years in good health and CMV-seropositive. Sequencing was performed on PBMCs. The CDR3, as DNA: TGTGCCAGCAGTCCGACGGTTAGGGGAACTGAAGCTTTCTTT. Translated, it gives CASSPTVRGTEAFF.